The 15 T cell receptor beta chains in this list originate from one sample, sequenced in a study of Ad26.COV2.S vaccination and SARS-CoV-2 variants. Assay: immunoSEQ multiplex PCR; the TCRdb copy retains only in-frame clones and omits some. In the table there are around 450,000 clones, roughly 89% of which are singletons. Treatment given: 15 to 20 received Ad26.COV2.S at low or high dose, single or two shots; 5 received placebo; per-sample allocation not given. The samples were gathered on day 63 after the first injection of vaccine or placebo. The starting material was peripheral blood, obtained in a trial of Ad26.COV2.S vaccine versus placebo. The receptor source for this set is a person aged 18-60 years who received the Ad26.COV2.S COVID-19 vaccine or a placebo.

This CDR3 is CASSYSLLGGNTIYF. In DNA, the CDR3 is TGTGCCAGCAGTTACTCTCTTTTGGGGGGAAACACCATATATTTT. The chain recombines TRBV6-5 with TRBJ1-3, with unresolved D. Germline V CDR1 and CDR2: MNHEY, SVGAGI. This CDR3 is 15 amino acids long. The V gene lost 0 bases and the J gene lost 4 bases, with 10 bases spanning the gap.

V is TRBV5-5 and J is TRBJ2-1; 8 nucleotides line up with TRBD2. V was clipped by 4 bases and J by 7 bases; unmatched bases: 10. From germline, CDR1 is SGHKS and CDR2 YYEKEE (reference sequence). The CDR3 has 15 residues. In DNA form, the CDR3 reads TGTGCCAGCAGCCTCCTGGCGGGGGGCTATAATGAGCAGTTCTTC. Translated: CASSLLAGGYNEQFF.

The chain recombines TRBV2 with TRBJ1-4, with TRBD1 identical over 9 bases. Germline-derived CDR1 and CDR2 are SNHLY and FYNNEI. Unmatched junction bases numbered 9, after V lost 8 bases and J lost 8 bases. The length of the CDR3 is 14 residues. The CDR3: CASGGDRAYEKLFF. The CDR3 DNA reads as TGTGCCAGCGGGGGGGACAGGGCATACGAAAAACTGTTTTTT. Based on the CDR3 plus reference TRBV2 and TRBJ1-4, the full variable domain is EPEVTQTPSHQVTQMGQEVILRCVPISNHLYFYWYRQILGQKVEFLVSFYNNEISEKSEIFDDQFSVERPDGSNFTLKIRSTKLEDSAMYFCASGGDRAYEKLFFGSGTQLSVL.

This chain uses TRBV12-3 or TRBV12-4 with TRBJ1-4, with a weak D call TRBD1 (6 bases). The CDR3 contains 13 residues. Trimming removed 4 bases at V and 6 bases at J, with 9 bases between. In nucleotides, the CDR3 is TGTGCCAGCAGTTCTCGACAGGATGAAAAACTGTTTTTT. It encodes CASSSRQDEKLFF.

This clone was detected only once. The rearrangement links TRBV29-1 to TRBJ1-1, with D possibly being TRBD1 (5 bases). In germline, CDR1 is SQVTM, CDR2 ANQGSEA. Trimming cost V 1 base and J 1 base, with 10 bases left between them. The CDR3 is made up of 14 amino acids. The CDR3 DNA sequence: TGCAGCGTTGAAGTTAAGGGGAGGAACACTGAAGCTTTCTTT. It is translated as CSVEVKGRNTEAFF.

As to this clone: The identical CDR3 is also encoded by other nucleotide sequences in the sample. The rearrangement links TRBV9 to TRBJ2-7; D is uncertain. CDR3 length: 15 residues. Germline V gives CDR1 SGDLS, CDR2 YYNGEE. Trimming removed 0 bases from V and 2 bases from J, with 12 bases in between. The CDR3 loop reads CASSVGAPLAYEQYF. The DNA for the CDR3 is TGTGCCAGCAGCGTAGGGGCCCCATTGGCCTACGAGCAGTACTTC.

J is TRBJ2-5 and V is TRBV7-2; a possible D gene is TRBD1 (6 bases). V shed 1 base and J shed 2 bases, with 11 bases lying between them. The CDR3 totals 15 residues. The germline CDR1 and CDR2 sequences are SGHTA and FQGNSA. The CDR3, as DNA: TGTGCCAGCAGCTTAGTAGGGGGTCGGCAAGAGACCCAGTACTTC. Protein product: CASSLVGGRQETQYF.

This chain links TRBV24-1 with TRBJ2-2; 7 bases map to TRBD2. V dropped 0 bases and J dropped 8; count of bases not matched to a gene: 14. CDR3 length: 18 residues. CDR1 and CDR2 from the germline V gene are KGHDR and SFDVKD. The CDR3 region is CATSDLRLGGRGPGELFF. The CDR3, as DNA: TGTGCCACCAGTGATTTGCGACTCGGCGGGAGAGGACCGGGGGAGCTGTTTTTT.

The CDR3 spells CASNHGHPPYGGYTF. The CDR3 DNA follows: TGTGCCAGCAACCACGGACACCCCCCGTATGGTGGCTACACCTTC. The chain recombines TRBV3-1 (or the pseudogene TRBV3-2) with TRBJ1-2; D is possibly TRBD1 (5 bases). Per the germline V gene, CDR1 is LGHDT and CDR2 is YNNKEL (reference sequence). V was clipped by 7 bases and J by 7 bases, with 22 bases between them. CDR3 length: 15 residues.

This clone was counted between two and nine times. The genes are TRBV9 and TRBJ2-3; 13 nucleotides line up with TRBD2. The V and J ends lost 2 bases and 1 base, in that order; junction bases with no gene match: 7. From germline, CDR1 is SGDLS and CDR2 YYNGEE. The CDR3 is 18 residues long. The CDR3: CASSVASTSGGRTDTQYF. For the CDR3, the DNA is TGTGCCAGCAGCGTGGCTTCGACTAGCGGGGGGCGCACAGATACGCAGTATTTT.

This sequence joins TRBV2 and TRBJ1-2; D is unresolved. Trimming left V 6 bases short and J 5 bases short, with 10 bases between. Germline CDR1 reads SNHLY; CDR2 reads FYNNEI. The CDR3 length is 12 residues. The CDR3 spells CASRADQYGYTF. As DNA, the CDR3 is TGTGCCAGCAGAGCGGACCAGTATGGCTACACCTTC.

V gene TRBV27 combines with J gene TRBJ2-3, with 9 bases identical to TRBD2. Germline V CDR1 and CDR2: MNHEY, SMNVEV (reference sequence). With V trimmed by 7 bases and J by 5 bases, 13 bases remained unmatched. This CDR3 spans 16 amino acids. CDR3 DNA sequence: TGTGCCAGCAAGCTGGGGGCGGGAGGGCCTGGAGATACGCAGTATTTT. Translated: CASKLGAGGPGDTQYF.

Here the CDR3 DNA reads TGTGCCAGCTCACCACTCGGGGGCAATGAGCAGTTCTTC. This encodes CASSPLGGNEQFF. The chain joins TRBV18 to TRBJ2-1; the D gene is possibly TRBD2 (6 bases). The germline V and J ends were trimmed by 1 base and 6 bases, with 7 bases remaining between them. CDR3 length: 13 residues. The germline V gene encodes CDR1 KGHSH and CDR2 LQKENI.

This clone came up a few times. The chain uses TRBV6-5 and TRBJ2-7; D might be TRBD2 (6 bases). V dropped 2 bases and J dropped 4 bases, with 15 bases sitting between them. CDR1 MNHEY and CDR2 SVGAGI come from the germline V gene. The CDR3 extends over 15 amino acids. The CDR3 nucleotides read TGTGCCAGCAGTTACGGGCTGGGACTCACATACGAGCAGTACTTC. Its translation: CASSYGLGLTYEQYF.

The V call is TRBV3-1 (or the pseudogene TRBV3-2), the J call TRBJ2-1, with D possibly being TRBD2 (5 bases). The CDR3 loop spans 15 amino acids. Looked up from germline, CDR1 is LGHDT and CDR2 is YNNKEL (reference sequence). The V end was cut by 3 bases, the J end by 1 base, with 10 bases between. CDR3 in DNA: TGTGCCAGCAGCCAGGAGTGGAGGTCCTACAATGAGCAGTTCTTC. It specifies CASSQEWRSYNEQFF.